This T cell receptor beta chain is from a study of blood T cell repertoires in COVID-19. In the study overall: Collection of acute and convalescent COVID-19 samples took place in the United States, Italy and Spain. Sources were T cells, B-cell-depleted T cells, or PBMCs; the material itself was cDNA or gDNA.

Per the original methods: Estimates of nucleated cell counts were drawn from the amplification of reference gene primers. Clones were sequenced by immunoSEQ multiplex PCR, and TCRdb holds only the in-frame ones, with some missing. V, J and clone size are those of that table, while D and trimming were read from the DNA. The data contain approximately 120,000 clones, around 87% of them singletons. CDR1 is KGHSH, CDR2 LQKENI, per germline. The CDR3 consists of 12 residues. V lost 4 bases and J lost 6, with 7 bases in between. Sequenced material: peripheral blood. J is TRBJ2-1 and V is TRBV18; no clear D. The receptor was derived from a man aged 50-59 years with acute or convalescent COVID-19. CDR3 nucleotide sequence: TGTGCCAGCTCACTAGAGTCCAATGAGCAGTTCTTC. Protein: CASSLESNEQFF.